Listed below are T cell receptor beta chains from one sample, sequenced in a study of T cell changes during pregnancy in multiple sclerosis. The assay was immunoSEQ multiplex PCR, and TCRdb's table has in-frame clones only and misses some. The table has 41,000 or so clones, 85% to 95% seen once. The sample consisted of CD8+ T cells from peripheral blood mononuclear cells, taken in the third trimester of pregnancy. The source of these receptors is a female donor with multiple sclerosis, enrolled in a pregnancy study. Both conserved end residues are part of each CDR3. A D gene is named only where the DNA matches it firmly. Some rows mark clone size as missing; the rest say once, few, many or name a class of expanded clone.

V	size	J	D	DNA	CDR3
TRBV27	once	TRBJ1-5	TRBD1	TGTGCCAGCAGCAGAACAGGGGGGGGCAATCAGCCCCAGCATTTT	CASSRTGGGNQPQHF
TRBV7-6	-	TRBJ2-1	TRBD2	TGTGCCAGCAGCTTAGCGTCGGGAGGGTTCAGCTCCTACAATGAGCAGTTCTTC	CASSLASGGFSSYNEQFF
TRBV30	-	TRBJ2-1	TRBD2	TGTGCCTGGACCCCCGGGACTAGCTACAATGAGCAGTTCTTC	CAWTPGTSYNEQFF
TRBV5-4	-	TRBJ2-7	TRBD2	TGTGCCAGCAGCTTGGGACTAGCTACTTACGAGCAGTACTTC	CASSLGLATYEQYF
TRBV10-1	-	TRBJ1-2	-	TGCGCCACAAGGGGGGGCGATTGGAACTATGGCTACACCTTC	CATRGGDWNYGYTF
TRBV15	-	TRBJ2-7	-	TGTGCCACCAGCAGAGTTGGTCAGGGTCAACCCTACTACGAGCAGTACTTC	CATSRVGQGQPYYEQYF
TRBV27	-	TRBJ2-3	-	TGTGCCAGCAGTTCGGGCACAGATACGCAGTATTTT	CASSSGTDTQYF
TRBV6-5	-	TRBJ2-1	-	TGTGCCAGCAAACTACAGGATTTCCCCTACAATGAGCAGTTCTTC	CASKLQDFPYNEQFF
TRBV6-6	-	TRBJ2-7	TRBD2	TGTGCCAGCAGTTCTAGCGGGAGCTCCTACGAGCAGTACTTC	CASSSSGSSYEQYF
TRBV27	-	TRBJ2-4	-	TGTGCCAGCAGTTTAACTAGCCCTGAAGCCAGGGACATTCAGTACTTC	CASSLTSPEARDIQYF
TRBV29-1	-	TRBJ2-7	TRBD1	TGCAGCGTGCAGGGGGTTGCCTCCTACGAGCAGTACTTC	CSVQGVASYEQYF
TRBV7-9	-	TRBJ1-1	-	TGTGCCAGCAGCTTACTGTTAGAAGATGAAGCTTTCTTT	CASSLLLEDEAFF
TRBV9	-	TRBJ2-2	-	TGTGCCAGCAGCGTAGTTCCAGGGGAGCTGTTTTTT	CASSVVPGELFF
TRBV15	-	TRBJ1-5	-	TGTGCCACCAGCGATCCGGGGGAGGTTTATCAGCCCCAGCATTTT	CATSDPGEVYQPQHF
TRBV4-2	once	TRBJ2-1	-	TGTGCCAGCAGCCAAGACGAGGAAGCGGGTTCCTACAATGAGCAGTTCTTC	CASSQDEEAGSYNEQFF
TRBV27	-	TRBJ1-2	-	TGTGCCAGCAGTTTAACAGGATCAAACTATGGCTACACCTTC	CASSLTGSNYGYTF
TRBV5-1	-	TRBJ2-1	TRBD1	TGCGCCAGCAGACCGACAGGGCTCAATGAGCAGTTCTTC	CASRPTGLNEQFF
TRBV5-6	-	TRBJ2-3	TRBD1	TGTGCCAGCAGCTTGGGCGGACAGGGTGAGGATACGCAGTATTTT	CASSLGGQGEDTQYF